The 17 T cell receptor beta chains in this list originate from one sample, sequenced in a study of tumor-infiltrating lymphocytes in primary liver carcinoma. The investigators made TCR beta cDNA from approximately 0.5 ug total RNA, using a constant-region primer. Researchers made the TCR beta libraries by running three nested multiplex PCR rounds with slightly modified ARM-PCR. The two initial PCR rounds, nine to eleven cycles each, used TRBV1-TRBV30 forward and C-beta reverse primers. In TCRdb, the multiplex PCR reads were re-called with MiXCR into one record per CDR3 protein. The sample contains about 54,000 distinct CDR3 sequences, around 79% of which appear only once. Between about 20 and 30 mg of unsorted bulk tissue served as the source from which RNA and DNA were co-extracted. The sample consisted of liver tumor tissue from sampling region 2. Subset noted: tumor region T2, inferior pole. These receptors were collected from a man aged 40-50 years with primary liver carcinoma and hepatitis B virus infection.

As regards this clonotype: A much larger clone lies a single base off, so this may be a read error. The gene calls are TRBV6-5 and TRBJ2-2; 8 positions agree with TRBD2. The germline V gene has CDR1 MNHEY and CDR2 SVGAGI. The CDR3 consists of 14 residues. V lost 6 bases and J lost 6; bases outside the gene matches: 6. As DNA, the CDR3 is TGTGCCAGCAGAACAATAGCGGGATCCGGGGAGCTGTTTTTT. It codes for CASRTIAGSGELFF.

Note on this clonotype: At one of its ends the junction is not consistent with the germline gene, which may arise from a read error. CDR3 loop: CVSSRGLAGDSNTEELFF. The CDR3 DNA follows: TGTGTCAGCAGCAGGGGACTAGCGGGAGACTCGAACACCGAGGAGCTGTTTTTT. The chain has TRBV5-5 and TRBJ2-2; the match to TRBD2 covers 14 bases. The CDR3 extends over 18 amino acids. Germline-derived CDR1 and CDR2 are SGHKS and YYEKEE (reference sequence).

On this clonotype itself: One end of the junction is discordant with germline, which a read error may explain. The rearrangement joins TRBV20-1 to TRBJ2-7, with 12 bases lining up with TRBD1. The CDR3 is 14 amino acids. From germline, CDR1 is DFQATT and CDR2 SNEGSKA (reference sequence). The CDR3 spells CSARAGTGGNELYF. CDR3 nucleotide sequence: TGCAGTGCTAGAGCCGGGACAGGGGGCAACGAGCTGTACTTC.

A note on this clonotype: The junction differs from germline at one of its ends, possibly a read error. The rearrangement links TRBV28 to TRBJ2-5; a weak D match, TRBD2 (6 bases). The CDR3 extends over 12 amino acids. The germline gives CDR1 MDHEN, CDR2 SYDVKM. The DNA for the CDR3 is TGTGCCAGCAATCTCAGACGGGAGATCCAGTACTTC. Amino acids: CASNLRREIQYF.

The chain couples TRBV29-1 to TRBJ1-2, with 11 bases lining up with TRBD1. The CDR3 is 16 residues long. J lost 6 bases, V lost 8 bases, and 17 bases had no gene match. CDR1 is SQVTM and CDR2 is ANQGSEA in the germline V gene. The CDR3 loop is CSLATLSDRGLNGYTF. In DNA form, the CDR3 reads TGCAGCCTCGCAACCCTATCGGACAGGGGGCTGAATGGCTACACCTTC.

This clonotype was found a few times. Here the CDR3 DNA reads TGTGCCAGTGGGGCAGGAACTGTCTCTGGGGCCAACGTCCTGACTTTC. The encoded protein is CASGAGTVSGANVLTF. This sequence joins TRBV19 and TRBJ2-6; a possible D gene is TRBD1 (5 bases). Trimming cost V 8 bases and J 0 bases, with 14 bases left between them. Germline-derived CDR1 and CDR2 are LNHDA and SQIVND (reference sequence). The CDR3 totals 16 residues.

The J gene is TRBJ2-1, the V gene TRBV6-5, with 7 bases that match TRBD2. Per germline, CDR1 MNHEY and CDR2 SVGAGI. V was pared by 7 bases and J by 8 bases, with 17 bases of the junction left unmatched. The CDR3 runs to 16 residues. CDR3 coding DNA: TGTGCCAGCAATTATATCGGCAGTCTAGCGGCATATGAGCAGTTCTTC. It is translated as CASNYIGSLAAYEQFF.

The CDR3 sequence: CASNRGALATQYF. CDR3 coding DNA: TGTGCCAGCAACCGAGGGGCCCTCGCTACGCAGTATTTT. The chain combines TRBV28 with TRBJ2-3; D is possibly TRBD1 or TRBD2 (5 bases each). Germline V lookup: CDR1 MDHEN, CDR2 SYDVKM. This CDR3 spans 13 amino acids. V lost 7 bases to trimming and J lost 8 bases, with 16 bases between them. Full variable domain (rest looked up from reference TRBV28 and TRBJ2-3): DVKVTQSSRYLVKRTGEKVFLECVQDMDHENMFWYRQDPGLGLRLIYFSYDVKMKEKGDIPEGYSVSREKKERFSLILESASTNQTSMYLCASNRGALATQYFGPGTRLTVL.

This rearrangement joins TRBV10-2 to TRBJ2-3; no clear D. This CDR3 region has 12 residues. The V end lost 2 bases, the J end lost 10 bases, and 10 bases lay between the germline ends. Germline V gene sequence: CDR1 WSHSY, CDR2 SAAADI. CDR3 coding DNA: TGCGCCAGCAGTGAGAGCAGGAGCCCGCAGTATTTT. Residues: CASSESRSPQYF.

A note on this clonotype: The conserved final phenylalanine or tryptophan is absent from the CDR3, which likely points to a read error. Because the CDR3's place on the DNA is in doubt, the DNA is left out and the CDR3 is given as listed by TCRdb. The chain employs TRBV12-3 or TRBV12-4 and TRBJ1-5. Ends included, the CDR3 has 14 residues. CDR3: CASSSFRIDQPQQY.

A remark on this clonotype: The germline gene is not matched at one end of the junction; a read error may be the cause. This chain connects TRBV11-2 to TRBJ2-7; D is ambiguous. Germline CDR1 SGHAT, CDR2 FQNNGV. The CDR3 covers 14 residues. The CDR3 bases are TGTGCTAGCATCTTAACTGACACTGTCTACGATCAGTACTTC. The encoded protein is CASILTDTVYDQYF.

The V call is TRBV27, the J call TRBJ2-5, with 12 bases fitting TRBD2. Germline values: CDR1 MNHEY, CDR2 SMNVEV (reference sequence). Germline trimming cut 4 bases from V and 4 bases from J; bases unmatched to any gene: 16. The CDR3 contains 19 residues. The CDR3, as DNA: TGTGCCAGCAGTTACCTTAAAACCCGACTAGCGGGAGCCAGAGAGACCCAGTACTTC. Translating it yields CASSYLKTRLAGARETQYF.

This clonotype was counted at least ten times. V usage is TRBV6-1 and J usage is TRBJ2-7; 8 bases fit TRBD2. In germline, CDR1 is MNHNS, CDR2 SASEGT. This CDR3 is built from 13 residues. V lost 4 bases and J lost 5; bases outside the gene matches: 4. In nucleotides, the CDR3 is TGTGCCAGCAGTGCCTCAGCGGGAGACGAGCAGTACTTC. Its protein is CASSASAGDEQYF.

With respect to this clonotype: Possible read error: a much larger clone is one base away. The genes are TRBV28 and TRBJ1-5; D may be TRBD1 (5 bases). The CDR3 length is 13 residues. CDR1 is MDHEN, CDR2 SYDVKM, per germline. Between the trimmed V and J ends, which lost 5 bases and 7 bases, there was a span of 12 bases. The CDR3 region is CASSGGGEQPQHF. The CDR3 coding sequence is TGTGCCAGCAGTGGGGGAGGGGAACAGCCCCAGCATTTT.

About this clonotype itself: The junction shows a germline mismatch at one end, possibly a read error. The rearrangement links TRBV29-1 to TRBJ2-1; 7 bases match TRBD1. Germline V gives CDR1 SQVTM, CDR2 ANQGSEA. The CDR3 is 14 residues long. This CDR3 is CNAVSRTGNNGQFF. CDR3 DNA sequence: TGCAACGCCGTCTCCAGGACAGGCAACAATGGGCAGTTCTTC.

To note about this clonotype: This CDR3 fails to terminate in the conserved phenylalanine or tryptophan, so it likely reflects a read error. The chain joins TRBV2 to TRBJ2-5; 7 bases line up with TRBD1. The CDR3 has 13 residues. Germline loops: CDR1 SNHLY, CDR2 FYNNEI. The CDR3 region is CASSGTGHEIQYI. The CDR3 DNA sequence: TGTGCCAGCAGTGGGACAGGACATGAGATCCAGTACATC.

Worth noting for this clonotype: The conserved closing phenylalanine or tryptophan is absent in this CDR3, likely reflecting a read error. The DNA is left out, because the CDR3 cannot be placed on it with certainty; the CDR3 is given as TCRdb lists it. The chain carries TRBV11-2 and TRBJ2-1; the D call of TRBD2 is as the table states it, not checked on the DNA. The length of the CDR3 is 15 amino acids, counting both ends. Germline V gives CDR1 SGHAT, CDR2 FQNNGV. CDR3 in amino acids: CASSPEGNSYNEQLI.